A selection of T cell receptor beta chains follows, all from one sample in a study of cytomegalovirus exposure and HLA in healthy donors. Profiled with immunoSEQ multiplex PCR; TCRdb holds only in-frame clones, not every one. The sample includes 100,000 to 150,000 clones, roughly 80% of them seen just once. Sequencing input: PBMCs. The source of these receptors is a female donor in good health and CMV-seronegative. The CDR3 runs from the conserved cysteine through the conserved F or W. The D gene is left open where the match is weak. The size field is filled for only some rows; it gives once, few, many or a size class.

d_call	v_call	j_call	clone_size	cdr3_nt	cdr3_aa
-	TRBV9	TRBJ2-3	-	TGTGCCAGCAGCGACACCGGGACTTCTAATACGCAGTATTTT	CASSDTGTSNTQYF
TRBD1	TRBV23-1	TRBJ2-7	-	TGCGCCAGCAGTCAAAGTCGGACAGGGACCAACACCTACGAGCAGTACTTC	CASSQSRTGTNTYEQYF
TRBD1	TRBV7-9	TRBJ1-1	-	TGTGCCAGCAGCCCTGGGGACAGTGAAGCTTTCTTT	CASSPGDSEAFF
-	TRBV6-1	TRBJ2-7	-	TGTGCCAGCAGTGAAGGCAGGCCGAGGGCGGGGTTGAGCTCCTACGAGCAGTACTTC	CASSEGRPRAGLSSYEQYF
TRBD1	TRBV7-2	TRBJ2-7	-	TGTGCCAGCAGCGCCTACCCCGGGACAGGGGGCTACGAGCAGTACTTC	CASSAYPGTGGYEQYF
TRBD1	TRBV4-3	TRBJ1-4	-	TGCGCCAGCAGCCACCACAGGGGGCTCAGTGAAAAACTGTTTTTT	CASSHHRGLSEKLFF
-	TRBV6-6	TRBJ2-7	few	TGTGCCAGCAGCCGTACAGCCGAGCAGTACTTC	CASSRTAEQYF
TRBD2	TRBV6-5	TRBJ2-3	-	TGTGCCAGCAGTTTATCGAGAAATGGGAGGGCAGATACGCAGTATTTT	CASSLSRNGRADTQYF
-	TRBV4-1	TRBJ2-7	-	TGCGCCAGCAGCCAAGACCAGGGTTCCCACGAGCAGTACTTC	CASSQDQGSHEQYF
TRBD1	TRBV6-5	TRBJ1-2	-	TGTGCCAGCAGGCCCCCGGGACAGGGGTCGGGTGGCTACACCTTC	CASRPPGQGSGGYTF
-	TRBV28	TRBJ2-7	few	TGTGCCAGCAGTCCAAAAATCGAGCAGTACTTC	CASSPKIEQYF
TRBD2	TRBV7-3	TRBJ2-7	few	TGTGCCAGCACCCTTACCCGGACTAGCGGGAGTGTCTACGAGCAGTACTTC	CASTLTRTSGSVYEQYF
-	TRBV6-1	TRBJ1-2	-	TGTGCCAGCACCCCCTCAGTGCCCCCCGCCTATGGCTACACCTTC	CASTPSVPPAYGYTF
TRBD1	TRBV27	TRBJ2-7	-	TGTGCCAGCAGCCTGGGACCGGGACAGCCTCCTTACGAGCAGTACTTC	CASSLGPGQPPYEQYF
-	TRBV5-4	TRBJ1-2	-	TGTGCCAGCAGCTTGGCGGCAGAGGGCTATGGCTACACCTTC	CASSLAAEGYGYTF
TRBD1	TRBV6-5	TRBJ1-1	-	TGTGCCAGCAGCCCGATACACGCAGGGGGCACTGAAGCTTTCTTT	CASSPIHAGGTEAFF
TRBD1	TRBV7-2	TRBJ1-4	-	TGTGCCAGCAGCTTTGGGGGGGGGACAGGGGGTGAAAAACTGTTTTTT	CASSFGGGTGGEKLFF
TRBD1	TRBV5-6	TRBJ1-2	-	TGTGCCAGCAGTCCAGGGGGCGGAGGCTACACCTTC	CASSPGGGGYTF
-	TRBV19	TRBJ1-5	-	TGTGCCAGTAGTTATACGCAGGTCAGCAATCAGCCCCAGCATTTT	CASSYTQVSNQPQHF
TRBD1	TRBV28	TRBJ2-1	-	TGTGCCAGCAGTCCCGCCGGGACAGCCGGGTACAATGAGCAGTTCTTC	CASSPAGTAGYNEQFF
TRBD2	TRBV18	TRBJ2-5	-	TGTGCCAGCTCACCGTATGATAGCGGGAGGGCCAGGTTTGAGGAGACCCAGTACTTC	CASSPYDSGRARFEETQYF
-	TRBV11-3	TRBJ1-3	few	TGTGCCAGCACCCCCTGTTGGAGCTGCTCTGGAAACACCATATATTTT	CASTPCWSCSGNTIYF
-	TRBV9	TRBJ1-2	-	TGTGCCAGCGGGCCGAGGGAGGCAAACTATGGCTACACCTTC	CASGPREANYGYTF
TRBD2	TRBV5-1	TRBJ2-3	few	TGCGCCAGCAGCTTAGCGGGAGGGCCCGCAGATACGCAGTATTTT	CASSLAGGPADTQYF